Shown below are 8 T cell receptor beta chains from a single sample sequenced in a study of blood T cells in healthy people across ages. Sample-barcoded 5' priming and a J-beta primer mix drove a second PCR of about 6 to 12 cycles. TCRdb reprocessed the 5' RACE reads with MiXCR, giving one entry per CDR3 protein. The data contain hundreds of thousands of distinct CDR3 sequences, approximately 67% of them singletons. The specimen sequenced was blood. The receptors come from a man aged 25-40 years in good health.

This chain joins TRBV20-1 and TRBJ1-2; 7 bases are shared with TRBD1. The germline CDR1 and CDR2 sequences are DFQATT and SNEGSKA (reference sequence). The V and J ends lost 5 bases and 1 base, in that order; junction bases with no gene match: 4. The CDR3 spans 13 residues. This CDR3 is CSAQGTVNYGYTF. CDR3 in DNA: TGCAGTGCTCAAGGGACAGTTAACTATGGCTACACCTTC.

The chain combines TRBV2 with TRBJ1-4; D is possibly TRBD1 (6 bases). This CDR3 spans 13 amino acids. Germline V gene lookup returns CDR1 SNHLY and CDR2 FYNNEI. V lost 10 bases, J lost 3 bases, and 12 bases lay in between. This CDR3 is CATTGTSNEKLFF. The CDR3 DNA sequence: TGTGCCACCACAGGGACTTCTAATGAAAAACTGTTTTTT.

This clonotype was counted once. The rearrangement uses TRBV4-2 and TRBJ2-1; TRBD2 agrees at 8 bases. The CDR3 runs 14 residues. V lost 1 base, J lost 7 bases, and 3 bases stayed unmatched. Germline CDR1 reads LGHNA; CDR2 reads YNFKEQ. CDR3 region: CASSQGAGENEQFF. CDR3 DNA: TGTGCCAGCAGCCAAGGAGCGGGAGAGAATGAGCAGTTCTTC.

Ten or more counts support this clonotype. The genes are TRBV12-3 or TRBV12-4 and TRBJ2-1; D remains unclear. V was trimmed by 6 bases and J by 7 bases, leaving 13 bases between them. The CDR3 covers 13 residues. The CDR3 sequence: CASSRDPGNEQFF. The CDR3 bases are TGTGCCAGCAGCCGAGACCCCGGGAATGAGCAGTTCTTC.

V and J are TRBV5-1 and TRBJ1-1; 7 bases agree with TRBD1. Trimming at V came to 0 bases and at J to 6 bases, leaving 5 bases not matched to a gene. CDR3 length: 14 amino acids. Germline-derived CDR1 and CDR2 are SGHRS and YFSETQ. CDR3: CASSLGQGIPEAFF. DNA for the CDR3: TGCGCCAGCAGCTTGGGACAGGGAATTCCTGAAGCTTTCTTT. Using reference TRBV5-1 and TRBJ1-1 for the parts outside the CDR3, the full variable domain is KAGVTQTPRYLIKTRGQQVTLSCSPISGHRSVSWYQQTPGQGLQFLFEYFSETQRNKGNFPGRFSGRQFSNSRSEMNVSTLELGDSALYLCASSLGQGIPEAFFGQGTRLTVV.

CDR3 DNA: TGTGCCAGCAGCTTCCCCGGGAGCTCCTACGAGCAGTACTTC. This encodes CASSFPGSSYEQYF. The rearrangement uses TRBV5-5 and TRBJ2-7; possible D gene TRBD2, 6 bases. V lost 2 bases and J lost 0, with 9 bases in between. CDR3 size: 14 residues. Germline CDR1 is SGHKS and CDR2 is YYEKEE (reference sequence). The complete variable domain, with remaining parts taken from reference TRBV5-5 and TRBJ2-7, reads DAGVTQSPTHLIKTRGQQVTLRCSPISGHKSVSWYQQVLGQGPQFIFQYYEKEERGRGNFPDRFSARQFPNYSSELNVNALLLGDSALYLCASSFPGSSYEQYFGPGTRLTVT.

This chain joins TRBV7-3 and TRBJ2-3; 11 positions match TRBD2. The length of the CDR3 is 14 residues. Germline CDR1 SGHTA, CDR2 FQGTGA. Germline trimming cut 7 bases from V and 3 bases from J; bases unmatched to any gene: 3. CDR3 protein: CASKRTSGTDTQYF. The CDR3 DNA is TGTGCCAGCAAAAGGACTAGCGGGACAGATACGCAGTATTTT. The full variable domain, rest sourced from reference TRBV7-3 and TRBJ2-3, is GAGVSQTPSNKVTEKGKYVELRCDPISGHTALYWYRQSLGQGPEFLIYFQGTGAADDSGLPNDRFFAVRPEGSVSTLKIQRTERGDSAVYLCASKRTSGTDTQYFGPGTRLTVL.

This clonotype turned up a few times. V is TRBV7-2 and J is TRBJ2-5, with D uncertain. The CDR3 covers 12 residues. V was cut by 5 bases and J by 9 bases, with 13 bases left in between. Germline V gene data show CDR1 as SGHTA and CDR2 as FQGNSA. The CDR3 nucleotides read TGTGCCAGCAGCCCCTCTAGTGCGGCCCAGTACTTC. Its protein product is CASSPSSAAQYF.